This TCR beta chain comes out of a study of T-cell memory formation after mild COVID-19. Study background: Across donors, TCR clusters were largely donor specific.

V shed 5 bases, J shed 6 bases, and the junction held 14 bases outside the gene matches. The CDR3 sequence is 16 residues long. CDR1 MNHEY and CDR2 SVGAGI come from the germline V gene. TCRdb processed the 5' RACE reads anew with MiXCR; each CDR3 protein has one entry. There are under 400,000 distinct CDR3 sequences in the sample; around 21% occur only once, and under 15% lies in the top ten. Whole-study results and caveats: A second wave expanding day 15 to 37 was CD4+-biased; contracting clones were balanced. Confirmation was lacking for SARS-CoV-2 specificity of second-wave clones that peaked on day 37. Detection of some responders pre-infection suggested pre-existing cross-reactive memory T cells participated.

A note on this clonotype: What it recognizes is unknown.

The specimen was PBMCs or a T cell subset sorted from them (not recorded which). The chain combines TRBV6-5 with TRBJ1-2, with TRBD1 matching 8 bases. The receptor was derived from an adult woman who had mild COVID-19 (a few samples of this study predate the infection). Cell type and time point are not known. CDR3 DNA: TGTGCCAGCAGTCCCGTTCTGTCCCAGGGGGCGAATGGCTACACCTTC. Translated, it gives CASSPVLSQGANGYTF.